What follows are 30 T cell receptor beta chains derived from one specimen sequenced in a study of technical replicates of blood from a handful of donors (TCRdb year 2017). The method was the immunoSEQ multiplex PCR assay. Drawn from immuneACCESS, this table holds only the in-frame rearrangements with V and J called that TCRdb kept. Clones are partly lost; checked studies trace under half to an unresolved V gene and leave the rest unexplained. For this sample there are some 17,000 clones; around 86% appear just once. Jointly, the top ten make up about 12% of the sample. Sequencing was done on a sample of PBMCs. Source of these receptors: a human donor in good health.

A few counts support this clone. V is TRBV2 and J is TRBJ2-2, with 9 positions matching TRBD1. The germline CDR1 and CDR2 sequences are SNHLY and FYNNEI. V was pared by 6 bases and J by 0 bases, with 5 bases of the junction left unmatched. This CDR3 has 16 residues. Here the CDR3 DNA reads TGTGCCAGCAGAAGAGGACAGGGGTCGAACACCGGGGAGCTGTTTTTT. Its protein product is CASRRGQGSNTGELFF. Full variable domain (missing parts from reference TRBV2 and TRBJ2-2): EPEVTQTPSHQVTQMGQEVILRCVPISNHLYFYWYRQILGQKVEFLVSFYNNEISEKSEIFDDQFSVERPDGSNFTLKIRSTKLEDSAMYFCASRRGQGSNTGELFFGEGSRLTVL.

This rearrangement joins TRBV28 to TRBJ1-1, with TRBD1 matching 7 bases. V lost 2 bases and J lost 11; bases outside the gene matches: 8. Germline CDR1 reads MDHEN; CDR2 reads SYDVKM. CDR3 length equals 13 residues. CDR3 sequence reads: CASSLDNRGSAFF. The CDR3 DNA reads TGTGCCAGCAGTTTAGACAACAGGGGTAGTGCTTTCTTT.

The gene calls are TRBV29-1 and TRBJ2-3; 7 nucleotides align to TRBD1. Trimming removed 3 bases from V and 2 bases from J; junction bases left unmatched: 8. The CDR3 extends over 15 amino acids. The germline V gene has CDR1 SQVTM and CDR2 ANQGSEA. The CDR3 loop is CSVELQGNPTDTQYF. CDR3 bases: TGCAGCGTTGAGTTACAGGGGAACCCCACAGATACGCAGTATTTT.

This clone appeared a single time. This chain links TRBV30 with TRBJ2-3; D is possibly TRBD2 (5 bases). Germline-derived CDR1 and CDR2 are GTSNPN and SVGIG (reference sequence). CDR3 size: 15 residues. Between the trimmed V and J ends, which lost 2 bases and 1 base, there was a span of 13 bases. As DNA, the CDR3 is TGTGCCTGGAGTAGAGGGATGGCAGGCACAGATACGCAGTATTTT. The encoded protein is CAWSRGMAGTDTQYF.

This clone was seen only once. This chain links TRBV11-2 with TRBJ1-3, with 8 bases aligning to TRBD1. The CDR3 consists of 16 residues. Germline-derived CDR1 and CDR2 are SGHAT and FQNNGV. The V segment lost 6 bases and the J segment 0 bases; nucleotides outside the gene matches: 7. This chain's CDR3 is CASRPPRGLSGNTIYF. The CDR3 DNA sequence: TGTGCCAGCAGACCTCCCAGGGGGCTCTCTGGAAACACCATATATTTT.

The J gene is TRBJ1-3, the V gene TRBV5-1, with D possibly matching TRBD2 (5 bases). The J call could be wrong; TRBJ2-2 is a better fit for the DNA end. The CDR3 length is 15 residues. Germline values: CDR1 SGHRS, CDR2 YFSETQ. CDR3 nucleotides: TGCGCCAGCAGCTTGGGTCGGGGAGAAACCGGGGAGCTGTTTTTT. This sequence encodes CASSLGRGETGELFF.

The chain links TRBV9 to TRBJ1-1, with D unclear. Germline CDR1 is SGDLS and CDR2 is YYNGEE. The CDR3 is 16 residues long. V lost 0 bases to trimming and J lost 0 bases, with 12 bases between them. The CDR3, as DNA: TGTGCCAGCAGCGTAGGGCCAGGATCCATGAACACTGAAGCTTTCTTT. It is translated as CASSVGPGSMNTEAFF. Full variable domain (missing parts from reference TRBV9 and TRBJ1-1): DSGVTQTPKHLITATGQRVTLRCSPRSGDLSVYWYQQSLDQGLQFLIQYYNGEERAKGNILERFSAQQFPDLHSELNLSSLELGDSALYFCASSVGPGSMNTEAFFGQGTRLTVV.

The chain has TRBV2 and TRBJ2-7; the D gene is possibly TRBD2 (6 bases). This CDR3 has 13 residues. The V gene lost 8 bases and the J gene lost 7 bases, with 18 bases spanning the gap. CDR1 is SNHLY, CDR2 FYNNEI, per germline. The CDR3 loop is CASRGSDLGEQYF. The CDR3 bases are TGTGCCAGCCGGGGGTCCGATCTGGGAGAGCAGTACTTC. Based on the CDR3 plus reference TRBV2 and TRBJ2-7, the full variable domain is EPEVTQTPSHQVTQMGQEVILRCVPISNHLYFYWYRQILGQKVEFLVSFYNNEISEKSEIFDDQFSVERPDGSNFTLKIRSTKLEDSAMYFCASRGSDLGEQYFGPGTRLTVT.

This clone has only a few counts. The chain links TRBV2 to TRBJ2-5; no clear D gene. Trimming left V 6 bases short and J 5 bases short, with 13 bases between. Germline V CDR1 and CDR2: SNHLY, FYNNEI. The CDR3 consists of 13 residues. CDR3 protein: CASRTDSPETQYF. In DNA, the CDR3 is TGTGCCAGCAGGACGGATAGCCCCGAGACCCAGTACTTC. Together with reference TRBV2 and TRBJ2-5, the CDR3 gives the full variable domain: EPEVTQTPSHQVTQMGQEVILRCVPISNHLYFYWYRQILGQKVEFLVSFYNNEISEKSEIFDDQFSVERPDGSNFTLKIRSTKLEDSAMYFCASRTDSPETQYFGPGTRLLVL.

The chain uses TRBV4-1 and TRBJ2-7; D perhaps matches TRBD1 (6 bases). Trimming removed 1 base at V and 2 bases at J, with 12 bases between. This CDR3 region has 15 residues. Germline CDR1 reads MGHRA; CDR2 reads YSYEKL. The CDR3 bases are TGCGCCAGCAGCCAAGGTCGACAGGCCGCCTACGAGCAGTACTTC. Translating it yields CASSQGRQAAYEQYF.

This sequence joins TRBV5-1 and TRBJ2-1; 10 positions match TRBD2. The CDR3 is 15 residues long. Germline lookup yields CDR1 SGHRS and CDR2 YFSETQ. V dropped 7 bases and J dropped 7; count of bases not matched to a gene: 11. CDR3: CASGSGTSVRNEQFF. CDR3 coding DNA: TGCGCCAGCGGATCCGGGACTAGCGTAAGGAATGAGCAGTTCTTC.

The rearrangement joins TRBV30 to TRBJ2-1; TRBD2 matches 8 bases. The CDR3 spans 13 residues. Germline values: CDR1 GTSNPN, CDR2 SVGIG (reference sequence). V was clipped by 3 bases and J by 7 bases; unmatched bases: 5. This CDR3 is CAWSNSGVNEQFF. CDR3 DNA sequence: TGTGCCTGGAGCAATAGCGGGGTTAATGAGCAGTTCTTC.

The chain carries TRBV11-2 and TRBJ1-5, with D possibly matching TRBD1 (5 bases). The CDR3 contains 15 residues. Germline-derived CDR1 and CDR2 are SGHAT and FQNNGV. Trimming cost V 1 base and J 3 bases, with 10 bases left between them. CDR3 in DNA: TGTGCCAGCAGCTTAGGGGGCGGGACCAATCAGCCCCAGCATTTT. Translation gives CASSLGGGTNQPQHF.

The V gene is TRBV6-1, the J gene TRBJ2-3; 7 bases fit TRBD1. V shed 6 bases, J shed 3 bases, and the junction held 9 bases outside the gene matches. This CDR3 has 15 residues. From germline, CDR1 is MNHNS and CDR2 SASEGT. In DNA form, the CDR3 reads TGTGCCAGCAGACAGGGGTTAATGAGTACAGATACGCAGTATTTT. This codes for CASRQGLMSTDTQYF.

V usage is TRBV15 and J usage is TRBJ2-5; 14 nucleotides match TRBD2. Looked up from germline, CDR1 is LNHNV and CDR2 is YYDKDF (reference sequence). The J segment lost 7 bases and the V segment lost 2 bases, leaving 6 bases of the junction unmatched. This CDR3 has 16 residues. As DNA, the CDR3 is TGTGCCACCAGCAGAACCGGGACTAGCGGGAGCGCGACCCAGTACTTC. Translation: CATSRTGTSGSATQYF. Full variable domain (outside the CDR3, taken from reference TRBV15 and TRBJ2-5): DAMVIQNPRYQVTQFGKPVTLSCSQTLNHNVMYWYQQKSSQAPKLLFHYYDKDFNNEADTPDNFQSRRPNTSFCFLDIRSPGLGDTAMYLCATSRTGTSGSATQYFGPGTRLLVL.

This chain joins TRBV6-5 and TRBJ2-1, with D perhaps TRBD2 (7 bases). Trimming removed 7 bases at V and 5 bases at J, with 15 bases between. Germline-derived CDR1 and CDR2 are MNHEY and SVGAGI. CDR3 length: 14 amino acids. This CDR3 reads CASTQGGDHNEQFF. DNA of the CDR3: TGTGCCAGCACTCAAGGGGGGGATCACAATGAGCAGTTCTTC.

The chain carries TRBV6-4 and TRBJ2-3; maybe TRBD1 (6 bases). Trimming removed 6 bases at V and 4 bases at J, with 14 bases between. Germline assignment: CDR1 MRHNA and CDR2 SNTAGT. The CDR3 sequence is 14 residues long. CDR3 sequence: CASSPAGAPDTQYF. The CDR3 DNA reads TGTGCCAGCAGCCCAGCAGGGGCTCCAGATACGCAGTATTTT.

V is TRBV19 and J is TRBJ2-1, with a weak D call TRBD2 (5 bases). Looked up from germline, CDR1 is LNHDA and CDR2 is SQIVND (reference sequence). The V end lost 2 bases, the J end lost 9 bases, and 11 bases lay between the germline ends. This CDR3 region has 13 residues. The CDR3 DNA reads TGTGCCAGTAGTATAAATCTAGAGGGTGAGCAGTTCTTC. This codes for CASSINLEGEQFF.

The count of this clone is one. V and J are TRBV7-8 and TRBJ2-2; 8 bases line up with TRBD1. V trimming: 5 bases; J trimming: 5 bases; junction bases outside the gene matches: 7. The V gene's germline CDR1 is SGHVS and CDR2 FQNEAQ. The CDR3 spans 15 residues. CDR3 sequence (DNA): TGTGCCAGCAGCCCGCCCACAGGGGGGACCGGGGAGCTGTTTTTT. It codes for CASSPPTGGTGELFF.

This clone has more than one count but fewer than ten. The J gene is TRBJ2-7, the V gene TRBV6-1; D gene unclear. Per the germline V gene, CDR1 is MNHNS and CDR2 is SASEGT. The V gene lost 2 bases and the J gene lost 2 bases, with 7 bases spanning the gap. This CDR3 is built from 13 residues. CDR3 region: CASSESGPYEQYF. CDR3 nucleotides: TGTGCCAGCAGTGAATCGGGTCCCTACGAGCAGTACTTC.

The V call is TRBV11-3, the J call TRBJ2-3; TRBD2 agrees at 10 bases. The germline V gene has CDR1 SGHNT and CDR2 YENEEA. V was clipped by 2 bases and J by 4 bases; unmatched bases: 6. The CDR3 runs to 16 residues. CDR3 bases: TGTGCCAGCAGCTTACCTAGCGGGAGAGGGGCAGATACGCAGTATTTT. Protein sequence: CASSLPSGRGADTQYF.

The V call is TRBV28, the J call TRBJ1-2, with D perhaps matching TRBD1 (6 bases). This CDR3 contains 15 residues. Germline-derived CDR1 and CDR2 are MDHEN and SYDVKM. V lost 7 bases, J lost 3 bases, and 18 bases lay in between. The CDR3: CASTPGDLVDYGYTF. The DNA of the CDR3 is TGTGCCAGCACCCCAGGGGATCTTGTGGACTATGGCTACACCTTC.

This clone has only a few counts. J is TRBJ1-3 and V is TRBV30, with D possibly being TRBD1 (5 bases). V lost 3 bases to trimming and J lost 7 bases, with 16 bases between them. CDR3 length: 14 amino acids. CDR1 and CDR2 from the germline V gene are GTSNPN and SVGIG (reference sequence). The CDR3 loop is CAWRKVLGGNTIYF. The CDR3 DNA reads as TGTGCCTGGAGGAAGGTTCTCGGGGGTAACACCATATATTTT.

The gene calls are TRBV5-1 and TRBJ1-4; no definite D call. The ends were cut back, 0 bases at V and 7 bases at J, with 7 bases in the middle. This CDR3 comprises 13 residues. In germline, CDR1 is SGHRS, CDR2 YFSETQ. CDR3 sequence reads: CASSLGGGEKLFF. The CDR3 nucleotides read TGCGCCAGCAGCTTGGGTGGAGGTGAAAAACTGTTTTTT.

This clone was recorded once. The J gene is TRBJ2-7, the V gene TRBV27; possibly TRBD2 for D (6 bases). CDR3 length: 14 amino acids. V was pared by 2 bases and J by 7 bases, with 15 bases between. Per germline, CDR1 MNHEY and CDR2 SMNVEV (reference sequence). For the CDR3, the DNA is TGTGCCAGCAGTTTAGGACTACAACCCCAAGAGCAGTACTTC. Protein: CASSLGLQPQEQYF.

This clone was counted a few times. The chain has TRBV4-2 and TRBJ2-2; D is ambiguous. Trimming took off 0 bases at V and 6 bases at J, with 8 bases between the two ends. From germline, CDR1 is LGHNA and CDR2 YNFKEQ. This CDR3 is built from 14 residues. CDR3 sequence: CASSQEGEAGELFF. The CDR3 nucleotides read TGTGCCAGCAGCCAAGAGGGCGAAGCCGGGGAGCTGTTTTTT.

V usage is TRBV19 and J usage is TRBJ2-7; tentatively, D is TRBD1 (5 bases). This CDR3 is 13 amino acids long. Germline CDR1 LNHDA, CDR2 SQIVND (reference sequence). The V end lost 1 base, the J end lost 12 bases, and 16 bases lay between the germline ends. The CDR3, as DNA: TGTGCCAGTAGTATAGGCGCCCTAGACAGACTGTACTTC. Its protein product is CASSIGALDRLYF.

This chain's CDR3 is CASSRARGVDEKLFF. The CDR3 DNA follows: TGTGCCAGCAGCCGAGCCAGGGGCGTTGATGAAAAACTGTTTTTT. This sequence joins TRBV7-8 and TRBJ1-4; D may be TRBD1 (6 bases). Germline V gene data show CDR1 as SGHVS and CDR2 as FQNEAQ. V was trimmed by 5 bases and J by 6 bases, leaving 16 bases between them. The CDR3 loop spans 15 amino acids.

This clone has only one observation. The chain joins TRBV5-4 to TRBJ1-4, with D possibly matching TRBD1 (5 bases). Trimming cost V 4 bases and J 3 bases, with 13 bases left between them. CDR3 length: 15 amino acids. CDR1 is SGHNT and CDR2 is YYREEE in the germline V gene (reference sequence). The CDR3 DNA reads TGTGCCAGCAGCCGGGCGGGGGTCTCTAATGAAAAACTGTTTTTT. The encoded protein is CASSRAGVSNEKLFF.

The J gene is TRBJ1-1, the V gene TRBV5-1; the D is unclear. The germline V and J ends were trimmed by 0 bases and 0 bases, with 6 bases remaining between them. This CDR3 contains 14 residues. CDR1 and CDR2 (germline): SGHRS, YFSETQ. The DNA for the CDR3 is TGCGCCAGCAGCTTGGCAAACTTGAACACTGAAGCTTTCTTT. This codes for CASSLANLNTEAFF.